The sequence of this T cell receptor beta chain was determined in a study of T cells after yellow fever vaccination. A single record per CDR3 protein comes from TCRdb applying MiXCR to the 5' RACE reads. The sample contains roughly 350,000 distinct CDR3 sequences, 4.1% of which appear only once. In its sample, this clonotype was seen many times. The V end was cut by 8 bases, the J end by 7 bases, with 20 bases between. The CDR3 has 14 amino acids. The gene calls are TRBV12-3 or TRBV12-4 and TRBJ1-1, with D possibly being TRBD1 (6 bases). The sequence derives from a man between 18 and 35 years old who received the YFV17D yellow fever vaccine. Source: PBMCs, taken 5 days after the yellow fever booster vaccination. The CDR3 loop reads CASGGGVPRIEAFF. The CDR3 region has the DNA TGTGCCAGCGGAGGGGGGGTCCCAAGGATTGAAGCTTTCTTT.